This T cell receptor beta chain was recovered during a study of somatic mutations in cytotoxic T cells in rheumatoid arthritis. The table came from immunoSEQ multiplex PCR; TCRdb's copy has only in-frame clones and leaves some out. This sample carries some 5,700 clones, around 73% of them seen once, and the ten largest clones take over 25%. Overall study results and limits: An age-related increase in CD8+ clonality was seen in rheumatoid arthritis patients but not in healthy controls. For rheumatoid arthritis patients, the slight TRBV07 underrepresentation lacked multiple-comparison adjustment.

This CDR3 is built from 15 residues. Germline values: CDR1 PRHDT, CDR2 FYEKMQ (reference sequence). Trimming took off 5 bases at V and 0 bases at J, with 13 bases between the two ends. Separation of CD4+ and CD8+ cells was performed by positive magnetic bead selection, and purity was verified by flow cytometry. To note about this clone: Its cognate antigen is unknown.

The chain employs TRBV13 and TRBJ1-2; D possibly corresponds to TRBD1 (5 bases). The sequenced sample consisted of CD8+ T cells sorted from blood. The sequence came from an adult with rheumatoid arthritis. The CDR3 DNA is TGTGCCAGCAGCCCGGGACCGCAAGCTAACTATGGCTACACCTTC. Translating gives CASSPGPQANYGYTF.